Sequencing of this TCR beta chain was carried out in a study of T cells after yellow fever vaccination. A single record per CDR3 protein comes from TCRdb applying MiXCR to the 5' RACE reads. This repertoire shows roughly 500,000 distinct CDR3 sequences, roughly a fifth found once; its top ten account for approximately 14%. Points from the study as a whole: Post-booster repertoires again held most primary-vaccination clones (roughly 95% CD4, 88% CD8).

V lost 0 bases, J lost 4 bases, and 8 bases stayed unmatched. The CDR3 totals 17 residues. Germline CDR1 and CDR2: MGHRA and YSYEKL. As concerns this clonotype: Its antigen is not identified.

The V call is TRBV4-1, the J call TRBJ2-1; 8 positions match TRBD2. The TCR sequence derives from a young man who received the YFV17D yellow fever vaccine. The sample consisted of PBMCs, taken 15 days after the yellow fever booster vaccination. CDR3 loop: CASSQDPTGGPYNEQFF. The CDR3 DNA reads TGCGCCAGCAGCCAAGATCCGACGGGAGGGCCTTACAATGAGCAGTTCTTC.